The 17 T cell receptor beta chains listed next were all sequenced from one sample in a study of vaccination and CD4 T cells after COVID-19. Treatment specified: roughly 11-day PBMC culture with coronavirus spike peptide pools or control peptides (ViraFEST assay). The Oncomine TCR Beta short-read assay was applied to DNA of cultured CD4+ T cells. One entry per CDR3 protein, called by TCRdb with MiXCR from the PCR reads. The data contain under 15,000 distinct CDR3 sequences, about 28% of them singletons. No antigen has been assigned to these receptors. Sequencing input: cultured CD4+ T cells from blood. The receptors were gathered from a human donor with COVID-19.

Sample share makes this clonotype medium-sized. The chain combines TRBV20-1 with TRBJ1-2, with D perhaps matching TRBD1 (5 bases). Trimming removed 6 bases at V and 8 bases at J, with 19 bases between. Looked up from germline, CDR1 is DFQATT and CDR2 is SNEGSKA (reference sequence). This CDR3 is built from 13 residues. CDR3 in DNA: TGCAGTGCCCTAGCAGACAGCTTCGAAGGCTACACCTTC. Translated: CSALADSFEGYTF.

The chain uses TRBV24-1 and TRBJ2-1; D gene ambiguous. The germline V gene has CDR1 KGHDR and CDR2 SFDVKD. The CDR3 spans 14 residues. Trimming cost V 6 bases and J 7 bases, with 15 bases left between them. The CDR3 sequence is CATSRKQTGNEQFF. The CDR3 DNA sequence: TGTGCCACCAGTAGGAAACAAACCGGGAATGAGCAGTTCTTC.

This clonotype has a handful of counts. The V and J genes are TRBV10-3 and TRBJ2-7; tentatively, D is TRBD2 (5 bases). This CDR3 has 14 residues. V was trimmed by 5 bases and J by 5 bases, leaving 16 bases between them. Germline V gene lookup returns CDR1 ENHRY and CDR2 SYGVKD. As DNA, the CDR3 is TGTGCCATCAGTTTCCGGGCAGTCGGGGACGAGCAGTACTTC. Its protein product is CAISFRAVGDEQYF.

The J gene is TRBJ2-3, the V gene TRBV4-2; 11 positions agree with TRBD2. Trimming removed 1 base from V and 6 bases from J; junction bases left unmatched: 3. The CDR3 contains 15 residues. Germline CDR1 and CDR2: LGHNA and YNFKEQ. CDR3 in amino acids: CASSQVAGGVDTQYF. CDR3 sequence (DNA): TGTGCCAGCAGCCAAGTAGCGGGGGGGGTGGATACGCAGTATTTT.

This clonotype was counted only a few times. This chain links TRBV15 with TRBJ2-1, with a tentative D call TRBD1 (6 bases). V was clipped by 0 bases and J by 2 bases, with 14 bases between them. Germline V lookup: CDR1 LNHNV, CDR2 YYDKDF (reference sequence). There are 17 residues in the CDR3. The CDR3 is CATSRETEYRAYNEQFF. CDR3 in DNA: TGTGCCACCAGCAGAGAGACCGAATACAGGGCCTACAATGAGCAGTTCTTC.

This clonotype showed up just a few times. The V gene is TRBV7-2, the J gene TRBJ1-1, with TRBD1 matching 8 bases. V shed 1 base and J 5 bases; nucleotides not matched to a gene: 3. CDR3 length equals 14 residues. The V gene's germline CDR1 is SGHTA and CDR2 FQGNSA. DNA for the CDR3: TGTGCCAGCAGCTTAGGTCAGGGGGCAACTGAAGCTTTCTTT. Protein: CASSLGQGATEAFF.

This clonotype appeared a few times. This chain connects TRBV20-1 to TRBJ1-2, with 7 bases aligning to TRBD1. This CDR3 is built from 12 residues. With 6 bases clipped from V and 6 bases from J, the junction kept 7 bases outside the gene matches. Germline CDR1 is DFQATT and CDR2 is SNEGSKA (reference sequence). CDR3 loop: CSAVQGMNGYTF. DNA of the CDR3: TGCAGTGCGGTACAGGGGATGAATGGCTACACCTTC.

The chain has TRBV7-2 and TRBJ2-3; D gene ambiguous. This CDR3 comprises 14 residues. The germline CDR1 and CDR2 sequences are SGHTA and FQGNSA. The ends were cut back, 9 bases at V and 0 bases at J, with 13 bases in the middle. CDR3 DNA sequence: TGTGCCAGTAGATTTGGGCCTAGCACAGATACGCAGTATTTT. Protein sequence: CASRFGPSTDTQYF.

This clonotype is a singleton in its sample. The V call is TRBV11-2, the J call TRBJ2-3; 7 bases agree with TRBD2. The V gene end was trimmed by 7 bases and the J gene end by 9 bases; junction bases not matched to a gene: 7. Germline CDR1 and CDR2: SGHAT and FQNNGV. The length of the CDR3 is 12 residues. CDR3 loop: CASKRDGGTQYF. Here the CDR3 DNA reads TGTGCCAGCAAAAGAGACGGGGGGACGCAGTATTTT.

The rearrangement joins TRBV5-1 to TRBJ1-1; the match to TRBD1 covers 9 bases. This CDR3 is 14 amino acids long. CDR1 is SGHRS, CDR2 YFSETQ, per germline. Trimming at V came to 3 bases and at J to 4 bases, leaving 4 bases not matched to a gene. The DNA of the CDR3 is TGCGCCAGCAGCTGGGGACAGGGAGCCACTGAAGCTTTCTTT. This sequence encodes CASSWGQGATEAFF.

This clonotype was seen only a few times. The chain combines TRBV5-6 with TRBJ2-3; 8 nucleotides line up with TRBD2. The V gene's germline CDR1 is SGHDT and CDR2 YYEEEE. V lost 4 bases, J lost 0 bases, and 7 bases stayed unmatched. The CDR3 extends over 16 amino acids. CDR3 sequence: CASSPRGGRSTDTQYF. The CDR3 region has the DNA TGTGCCAGCAGCCCCCGGGGGGGACGGAGCACAGATACGCAGTATTTT.

The chain combines TRBV11-1 with TRBJ2-7, with D perhaps given as TRBD1 or TRBD2 (5 bases each). The CDR3 consists of 18 residues. CDR1 is SGHAT, CDR2 FQDESV, per germline (reference sequence). The germline V and J ends were trimmed by 3 bases and 2 bases, with 23 bases remaining between them. The CDR3: CASSFNKSPGTPPYEQYF. CDR3 coding DNA: TGTGCCAGCAGCTTCAACAAGAGTCCAGGGACCCCTCCCTACGAGCAGTACTTC.

V usage is TRBV6-1 and J usage is TRBJ2-5; D is undetermined. The CDR3 is 13 residues long. Trimming pared 4 bases from V and 5 bases from J, leaving 11 bases between. Germline-derived CDR1 and CDR2 are MNHNS and SASEGT. The CDR3 protein is CASSVDKGETQYF. CDR3 DNA: TGTGCCAGCAGTGTCGACAAAGGGGAGACCCAGTACTTC.

This clonotype is categorized as medium-sized. This chain uses TRBV20-1 with TRBJ1-6; possible D gene TRBD1, 5 bases. From germline, CDR1 is DFQATT and CDR2 SNEGSKA (reference sequence). CDR3 size: 15 residues. Trimming pared 0 bases from V and 1 base from J, leaving 7 bases between. The CDR3 DNA is TGCAGTGCTAGAGAGGGGGTTTCCTATAATTCACCCCTCCACTTT. Encoded protein: CSAREGVSYNSPLHF.

This clonotype was counted between two and nine times. This chain joins TRBV20-1 and TRBJ1-6, with D hard to call. The CDR3 totals 12 residues. Deletions cut 0 bases from V and 10 bases from J, with 7 bases between. Germline lookup yields CDR1 DFQATT and CDR2 SNEGSKA (reference sequence). The CDR3 here is CSARDQVSPLHF. The CDR3 region has the DNA TGCAGTGCTAGAGACCAGGTGTCACCCCTCCACTTT.

The rearrangement links TRBV10-3 to TRBJ1-1; D possibly corresponds to TRBD1 (5 bases). Germline lookup yields CDR1 ENHRY and CDR2 SYGVKD. The length of the CDR3 is 14 residues. Trimming took 4 bases from V and 2 from J, leaving 11 bases between them. The CDR3 is CAISAERGNTEAFF. DNA for the CDR3: TGTGCCATCAGTGCCGAAAGGGGCAACACTGAAGCTTTCTTT.

This sequence joins TRBV20-1 and TRBJ1-2; D is ambiguous. The CDR3 is 11 amino acids. With 3 bases removed from V and 3 bases from J, the gap between germline ends came to 5 bases. CDR1 DFQATT and CDR2 SNEGSKA come from the germline V gene (reference sequence). The CDR3 reads CSASWDYGYTF. CDR3 bases: TGCAGTGCTAGTTGGGACTATGGCTACACCTTC.